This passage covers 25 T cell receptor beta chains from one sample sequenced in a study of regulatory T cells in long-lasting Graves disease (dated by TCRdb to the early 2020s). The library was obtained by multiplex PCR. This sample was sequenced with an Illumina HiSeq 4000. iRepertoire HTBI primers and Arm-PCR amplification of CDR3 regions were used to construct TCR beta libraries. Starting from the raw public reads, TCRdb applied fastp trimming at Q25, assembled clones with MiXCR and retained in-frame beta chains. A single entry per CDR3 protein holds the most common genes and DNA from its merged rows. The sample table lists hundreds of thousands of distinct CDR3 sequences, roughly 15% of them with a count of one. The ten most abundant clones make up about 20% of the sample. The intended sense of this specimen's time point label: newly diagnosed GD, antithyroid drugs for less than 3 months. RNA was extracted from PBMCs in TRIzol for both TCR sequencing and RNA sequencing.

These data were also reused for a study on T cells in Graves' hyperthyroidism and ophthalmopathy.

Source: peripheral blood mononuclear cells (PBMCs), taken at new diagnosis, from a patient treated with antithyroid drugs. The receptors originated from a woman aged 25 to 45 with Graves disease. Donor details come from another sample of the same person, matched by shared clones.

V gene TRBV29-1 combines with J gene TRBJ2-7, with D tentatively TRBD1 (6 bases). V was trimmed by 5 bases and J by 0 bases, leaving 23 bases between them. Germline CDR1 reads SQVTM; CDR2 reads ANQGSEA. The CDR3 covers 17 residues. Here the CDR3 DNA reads TGCAGCGTTTTCTCCGCTATACAGGGCCGAAGCTCCTACGAGCAGTACTTC. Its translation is CSVFSAIQGRSSYEQYF.

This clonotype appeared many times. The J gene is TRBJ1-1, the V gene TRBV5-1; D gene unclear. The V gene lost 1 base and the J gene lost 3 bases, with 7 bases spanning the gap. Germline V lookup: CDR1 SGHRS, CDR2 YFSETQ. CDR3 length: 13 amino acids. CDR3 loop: CASSLLEYTEAFF. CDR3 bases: TGCGCCAGCAGCTTGTTGGAGTACACTGAAGCTTTCTTT. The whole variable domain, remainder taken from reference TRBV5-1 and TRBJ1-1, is KAGVTQTPRYLIKTRGQQVTLSCSPISGHRSVSWYQQTPGQGLQFLFEYFSETQRNKGNFPGRFSGRQFSNSRSEMNVSTLELGDSALYLCASSLLEYTEAFFGQGTRLTVV.

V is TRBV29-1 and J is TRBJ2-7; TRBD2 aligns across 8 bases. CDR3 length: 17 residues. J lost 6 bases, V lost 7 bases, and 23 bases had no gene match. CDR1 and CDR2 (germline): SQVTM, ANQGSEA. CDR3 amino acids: CSASGGLTGTSVGEQYF. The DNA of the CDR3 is TGCAGCGCCTCGGGGGGACTGACCGGGACTAGTGTAGGCGAGCAGTACTTC.

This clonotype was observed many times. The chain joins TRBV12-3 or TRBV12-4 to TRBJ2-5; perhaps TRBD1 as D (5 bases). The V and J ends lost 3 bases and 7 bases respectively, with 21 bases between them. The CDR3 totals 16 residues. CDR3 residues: CASSFSGLGARMTQYF. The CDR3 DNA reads TGTGCCAGCAGTTTCAGTGGGCTAGGGGCTCGCATGACCCAGTACTTC.

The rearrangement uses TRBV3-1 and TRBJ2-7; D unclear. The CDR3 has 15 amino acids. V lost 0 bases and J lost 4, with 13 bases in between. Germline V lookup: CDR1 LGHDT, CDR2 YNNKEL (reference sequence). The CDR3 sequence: CASSQDYGSSYEQYF. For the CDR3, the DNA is TGTGCCAGCAGCCAAGATTACGGTTCTTCATACGAGCAGTACTTC.

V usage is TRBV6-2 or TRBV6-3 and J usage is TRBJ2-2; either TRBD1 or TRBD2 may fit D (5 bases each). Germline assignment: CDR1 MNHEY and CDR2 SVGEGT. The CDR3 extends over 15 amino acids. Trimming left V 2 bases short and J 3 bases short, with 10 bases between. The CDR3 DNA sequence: TGTGCCAGCAGTTACGACGGGGCGGACACCGGGGAGCTGTTTTTT. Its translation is CASSYDGADTGELFF.

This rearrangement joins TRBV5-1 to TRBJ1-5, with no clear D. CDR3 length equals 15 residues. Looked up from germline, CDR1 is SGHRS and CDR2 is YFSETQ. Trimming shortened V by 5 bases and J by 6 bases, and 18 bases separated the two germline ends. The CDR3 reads CASRPGRTPIQPQHF. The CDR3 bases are TGCGCCAGCAGACCAGGCAGGACCCCCATTCAGCCCCAGCATTTT.

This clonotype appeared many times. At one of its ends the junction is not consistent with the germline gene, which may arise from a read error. The CDR3 coding sequence is TGTGCCAGCAGTGAAGGGGCAGATACGGAGTATTTT. Its protein product is CASSEGADTEYF. The rearrangement uses TRBV2 and TRBJ2-3; the D is unclear. The length of the CDR3 is 12 residues. From germline, CDR1 is SNHLY and CDR2 FYNNEI.

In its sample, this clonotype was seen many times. For the CDR3, the DNA is TGTGCCAGCAGTTTCGGGCAGGGTTGGGGCTACACCTTC. This gives the protein CASSFGQGWGYTF. V gene TRBV27 combines with J gene TRBJ1-2; a weak D match, TRBD1 (5 bases). The CDR3 totals 13 residues. Germline CDR1 is MNHEY and CDR2 is SMNVEV (reference sequence). V dropped 3 bases and J dropped 8 bases, with 13 bases sitting between them.

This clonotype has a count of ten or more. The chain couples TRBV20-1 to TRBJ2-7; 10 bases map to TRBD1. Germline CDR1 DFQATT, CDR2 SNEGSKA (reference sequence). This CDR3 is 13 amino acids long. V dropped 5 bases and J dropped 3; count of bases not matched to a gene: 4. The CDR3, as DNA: TGCAGTGCTGGGCGGGACAGGGGCTACGAGCAGTACTTC. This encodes CSAGRDRGYEQYF.

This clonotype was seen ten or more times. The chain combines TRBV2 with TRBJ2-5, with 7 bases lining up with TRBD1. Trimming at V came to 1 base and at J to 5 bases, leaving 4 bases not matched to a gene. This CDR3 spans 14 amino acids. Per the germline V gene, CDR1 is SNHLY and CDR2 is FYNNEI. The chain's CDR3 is CASSEGTGVETQYF. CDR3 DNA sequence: TGTGCCAGCAGTGAAGGGACAGGCGTGGAGACCCAGTACTTC.

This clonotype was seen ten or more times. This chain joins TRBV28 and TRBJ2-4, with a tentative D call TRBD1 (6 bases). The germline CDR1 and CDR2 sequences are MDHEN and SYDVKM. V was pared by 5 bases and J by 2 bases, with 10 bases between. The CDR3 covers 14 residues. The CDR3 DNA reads TGTGCCAGCAGTGTACAGGGTTCCAAAAACATTCAGTACTTC. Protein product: CASSVQGSKNIQYF.

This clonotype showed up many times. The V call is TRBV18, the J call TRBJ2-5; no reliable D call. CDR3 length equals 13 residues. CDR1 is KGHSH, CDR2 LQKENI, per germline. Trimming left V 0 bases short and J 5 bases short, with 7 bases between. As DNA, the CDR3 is TGTGCCAGCTCACCACCTACCAGTGAGACCCAGTACTTC. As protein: CASSPPTSETQYF.

CDR3 DNA: TGTGCCAGCTCACCAAAGGGAGCGGGGGACTACACAGATACGCAGTATTTT. Its protein product is CASSPKGAGDYTDTQYF. The chain uses TRBV18 and TRBJ2-3, with 8 bases fitting TRBD2. The CDR3 is 17 amino acids. The germline V gene encodes CDR1 KGHSH and CDR2 LQKENI. Trimming at V came to 2 bases and at J to 2 bases, leaving 9 bases not matched to a gene.

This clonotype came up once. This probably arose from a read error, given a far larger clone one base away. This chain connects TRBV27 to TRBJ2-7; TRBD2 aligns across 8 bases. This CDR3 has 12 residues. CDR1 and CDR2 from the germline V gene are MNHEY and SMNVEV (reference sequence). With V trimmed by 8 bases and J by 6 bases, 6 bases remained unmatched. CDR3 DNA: TGTGCCAGCGGGACTAGGAGCTGCGAGCAGTACTTC. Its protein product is CASGTRSCEQYF.

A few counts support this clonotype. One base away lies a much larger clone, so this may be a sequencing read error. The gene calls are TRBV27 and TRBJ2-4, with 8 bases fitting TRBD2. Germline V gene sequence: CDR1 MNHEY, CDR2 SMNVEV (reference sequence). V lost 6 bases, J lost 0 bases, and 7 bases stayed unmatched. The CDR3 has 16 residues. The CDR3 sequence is CASRATGGLAKNIQYF. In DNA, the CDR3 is TGTGCCAGCAGGGCCACGGGAGGGCTAGCCAAAAACATTCAGTACTTC.

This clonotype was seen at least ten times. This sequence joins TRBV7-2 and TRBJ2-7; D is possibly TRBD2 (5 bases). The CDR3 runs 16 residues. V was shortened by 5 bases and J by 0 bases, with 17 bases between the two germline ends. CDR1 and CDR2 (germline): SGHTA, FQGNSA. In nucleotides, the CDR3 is TGTGCCAGCAGCCCAGTCGGGCGGGCCAACTCCTACGAGCAGTACTTC. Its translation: CASSPVGRANSYEQYF. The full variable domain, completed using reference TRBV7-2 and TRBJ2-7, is GAGVSQSPSNKVTEKGKDVELRCDPISGHTALYWYRQSLGQGLEFLIYFQGNSAPDKSGLPSDRFSAERTGGSVSTLTIQRTQQEDSAVYLCASSPVGRANSYEQYFGPGTRLTVT.

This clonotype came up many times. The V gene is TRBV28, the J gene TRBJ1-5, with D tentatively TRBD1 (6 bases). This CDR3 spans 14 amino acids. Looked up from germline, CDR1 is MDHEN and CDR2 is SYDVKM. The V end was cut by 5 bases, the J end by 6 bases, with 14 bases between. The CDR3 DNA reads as TGTGCCAGCAGTCCGGGGGGGCCGGTTCAGCCCCAGCATTTT. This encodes CASSPGGPVQPQHF.

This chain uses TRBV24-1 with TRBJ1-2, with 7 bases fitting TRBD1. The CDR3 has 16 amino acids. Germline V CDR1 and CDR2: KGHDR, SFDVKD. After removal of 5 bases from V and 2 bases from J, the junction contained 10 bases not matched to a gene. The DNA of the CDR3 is TGTGCCACCAGTGCCGCAGGGGGGTTCCTAAACTATGGCTACACCTTC. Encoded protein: CATSAAGGFLNYGYTF.

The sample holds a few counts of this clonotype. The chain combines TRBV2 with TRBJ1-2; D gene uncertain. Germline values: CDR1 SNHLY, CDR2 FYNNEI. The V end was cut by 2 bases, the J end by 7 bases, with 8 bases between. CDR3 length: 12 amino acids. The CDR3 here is CASSESWGGYTF. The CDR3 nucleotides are TGTGCCAGCAGTGAAAGCTGGGGTGGCTACACCTTC.

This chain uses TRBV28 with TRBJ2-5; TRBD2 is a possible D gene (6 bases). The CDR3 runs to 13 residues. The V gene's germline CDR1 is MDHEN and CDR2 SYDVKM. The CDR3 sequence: CAMASPGLETQYF. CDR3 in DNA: TGTGCGATGGCCTCCCCGGGACTAGAGACCCAGTACTTC. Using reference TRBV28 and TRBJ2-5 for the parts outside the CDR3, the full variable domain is DVKVTQSSRYLVKRTGEKVFLECVQDMDHENMFWYRQDPGLGLRLIYFSYDVKMKEKGDIPEGYSVSREKKERFSLILESASTNQTSMYLCAMASPGLETQYFGPGTRLLVL.

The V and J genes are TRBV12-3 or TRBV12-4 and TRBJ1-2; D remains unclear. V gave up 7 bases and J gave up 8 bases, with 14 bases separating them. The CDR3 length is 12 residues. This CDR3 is CASKVGESGYTF. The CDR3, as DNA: TGTGCCAGCAAGGTCGGGGAGTCGGGCTACACCTTC.

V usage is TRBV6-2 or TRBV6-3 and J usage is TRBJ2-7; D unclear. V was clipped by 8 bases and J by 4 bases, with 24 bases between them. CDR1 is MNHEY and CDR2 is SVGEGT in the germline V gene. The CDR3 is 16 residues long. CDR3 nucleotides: TGTGCCAGCTCAAAATGGGCGAGCCTGGCTTTTTACGAGCAGTACTTC. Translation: CASSKWASLAFYEQYF.

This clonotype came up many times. CDR3 in DNA: TGTGCCAGCAGTCTAGTTCAGGGGCGCACAGATACGCAGTATTTT. Encoded protein: CASSLVQGRTDTQYF. The chain combines TRBV27 with TRBJ2-3, with D possibly TRBD1 on 6 matching bases. CDR1 and CDR2 (germline): MNHEY, SMNVEV (reference sequence). V was clipped by 5 bases and J by 1 base, with 13 bases between them. The CDR3 has 15 amino acids.

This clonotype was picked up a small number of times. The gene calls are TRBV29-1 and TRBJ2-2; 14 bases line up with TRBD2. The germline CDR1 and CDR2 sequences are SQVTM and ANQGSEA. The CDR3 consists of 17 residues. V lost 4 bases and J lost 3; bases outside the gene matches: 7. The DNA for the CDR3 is TGCAGCGTTGTTGGGACTAGCGGGAGAAGGGACACCGGGGAGCTGTTTTTT. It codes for CSVVGTSGRRDTGELFF.